These 23 T cell receptor beta chains originate from one sample sequenced in a study of CD8+CD57+ T cells in acquired aplastic anemia. Genomic DNA constituted the template upon which TCR beta VDJ and CDR3 profiling was performed. TCRdb processed the reads anew with MiXCR; each CDR3 protein has one entry. The sample comprises about 68,000 distinct CDR3 sequences, roughly 50% of which are singletons, and approximately 8.3% rests with the top ten. The sample comprised sorted CD4+, CD8+, or CD8+CD57+ T cells (not recorded which) from PBMCs. The receptors were sampled from a human donor in good health, serving as a control.

The chain uses TRBV7-6 and TRBJ2-5; TRBD2 agrees at 10 bases. Losses at the gene ends were 5 bases for V and 5 bases for J; bases not matched to a gene: 8. The CDR3 is 15 amino acids. The V gene's germline CDR1 is SGHVS and CDR2 FNYEAQ. The CDR3 spells CASSPGTSVGETQYF. The CDR3 region has the DNA TGTGCCAGCAGCCCCGGGACTAGCGTTGGGGAGACCCAGTACTTC.

A note on this clonotype: This could be a read error, since a much larger clone is one nucleotide away. The V and J genes are TRBV2 and TRBJ1-5; D call uncertain. This CDR3 contains 14 residues. The germline CDR1 and CDR2 sequences are SNHLY and FYNNEI. V was pared by 0 bases and J by 0 bases, with 3 bases between. CDR3 DNA sequence: TGTGCCAGCAGTGAAGCTAATAGCAATCAGCCCCAGCATTTT. Its translation is CASSEANSNQPQHF.

Many counts were recorded for this clonotype. The chain employs TRBV30 and TRBJ1-2; 9 nucleotides match TRBD1. The CDR3 is 14 residues long. Germline assignment: CDR1 GTSNPN and CDR2 SVGIG (reference sequence). Trimming took 4 bases from V and 5 from J; bases not matched to a gene: 8. DNA of the CDR3: TGTGCCTGGATGCCGGGACAGGGACGGTATGGCTACACCTTC. This translates into CAWMPGQGRYGYTF.

J is TRBJ2-3 and V is TRBV7-1; 7 bases are shared with TRBD1. TRBV7-1 counts as an open reading frame of uncertain function. V lost 3 bases and J lost 2; bases outside the gene matches: 14. CDR3 length equals 18 residues. The chain's CDR3 is CASSSAGTDFLYTDTQYF. The CDR3 DNA reads as TGTGCCAGCAGCTCCGCCGGGACAGATTTTCTATACACAGATACGCAGTATTTT.

This clonotype was observed many times. The CDR3 loop is CASSVRWDRVNTGELFF. DNA of the CDR3: TGTGCCAGCAGCGTACGATGGGACAGGGTAAACACCGGGGAGCTGTTTTTT. The V call is TRBV9, the J call TRBJ2-2; 9 positions match TRBD1. The CDR3 is 17 amino acids. Germline loops: CDR1 SGDLS, CDR2 YYNGEE. With V trimmed by 1 base and J by 2 bases, 6 bases remained unmatched.

V and J are TRBV10-3 and TRBJ1-5, with no clear D. CDR3 length: 14 residues. The V gene's germline CDR1 is ENHRY and CDR2 SYGVKD. The V end lost 0 bases, the J end lost 1 base, and 4 bases lay between the germline ends. The CDR3 region is CAISESASNQPQHF. The DNA of the CDR3 is TGTGCCATCAGTGAGTCGGCGAGCAATCAGCCCCAGCATTTT.

The V gene is TRBV7-9, the J gene TRBJ1-2, with D tentatively TRBD1 (5 bases). CDR1 and CDR2 (germline): SEHNR, FQNEAQ (reference sequence). Trimming took off 5 bases at V and 1 base at J, with 8 bases between the two ends. The CDR3 runs 13 residues. CDR3: CASSQTVNYGYTF. The CDR3 coding sequence is TGTGCCAGCAGCCAGACAGTTAACTATGGCTACACCTTC.

This clonotype was recorded many times. The rearrangement links TRBV5-4 to TRBJ1-1; 7 nucleotides agree with TRBD1. V was pared by 3 bases and J by 4 bases, with 6 bases of the junction left unmatched. Germline assignment: CDR1 SGHNT and CDR2 YYREEE (reference sequence). The CDR3 spans 14 residues. The CDR3 reads CASSSETGITEAFF. DNA of the CDR3: TGTGCCAGCAGCTCCGAGACAGGGATCACTGAAGCTTTCTTT.

This clonotype appeared many times. V gene TRBV12-3 or TRBV12-4 combines with J gene TRBJ2-3; no reliable D call. V was shortened by 3 bases and J by 2 bases, with 9 bases between the two germline ends. There are 14 residues in the CDR3. The CDR3 sequence is CASSFGEITDTQYF. In nucleotides, the CDR3 is TGTGCCAGCAGTTTTGGGGAAATCACAGATACGCAGTATTTT.

The J gene is TRBJ1-1, the V gene TRBV9; D may be TRBD1 (6 bases). Deletions cut 2 bases from V and 2 bases from J, with 10 bases between. CDR1 SGDLS and CDR2 YYNGEE come from the germline V gene. The CDR3 has 14 amino acids. CDR3 residues: CASSVGQHNTEAFF. CDR3 nucleotide sequence: TGTGCCAGCAGCGTTGGACAGCACAACACTGAAGCTTTCTTT. The full variable domain, rest sourced from reference TRBV9 and TRBJ1-1, is DSGVTQTPKHLITATGQRVTLRCSPRSGDLSVYWYQQSLDQGLQFLIQYYNGEERAKGNILERFSAQQFPDLHSELNLSSLELGDSALYFCASSVGQHNTEAFFGQGTRLTVV.

The rearrangement uses TRBV7-8 and TRBJ2-1, with TRBD2 matching 7 bases. There are 15 residues in the CDR3. Germline V gives CDR1 SGHVS, CDR2 FQNEAQ. The trim removed 6 bases at V and 6 bases at J, leaving 11 bases unmatched. CDR3 DNA: TGTGCCAGCAGTCACGGACTAGGACGGGGCAATGAGCAGTTCTTC. Amino acid sequence: CASSHGLGRGNEQFF.

This clonotype was seen ten or more times. The chain joins TRBV13 to TRBJ2-3, with 8 positions matching TRBD2. With V trimmed by 4 bases and J by 1 base, 4 bases remained unmatched. Germline CDR1 is PRHDT and CDR2 is FYEKMQ (reference sequence). The CDR3 runs to 15 residues. CDR3 loop: CASSSGGRGTDTQYF. The CDR3 coding sequence is TGTGCCAGCAGCTCGGGGGGGAGGGGCACAGATACGCAGTATTTT.

The chain uses TRBV15 and TRBJ1-6; perhaps TRBD1 as D (6 bases). Between the trimmed V and J ends, which lost 2 bases and 9 bases, there was a span of 8 bases. The CDR3 runs 13 residues. The germline V gene encodes CDR1 LNHNV and CDR2 YYDKDF (reference sequence). As DNA, the CDR3 is TGTGCCACCAGCAGACAGGGGAGTTCACCCCTCCACTTT. Protein: CATSRQGSSPLHF.

The chain combines TRBV2 with TRBJ1-6; 7 bases map to TRBD1. The V and J ends lost 6 bases and 5 bases, in that order; junction bases with no gene match: 7. The CDR3 length is 15 residues. Germline assignment: CDR1 SNHLY and CDR2 FYNNEI. The CDR3 DNA reads TGTGCCAGCAGGCCGACAGGGAACAATAATTCACCCCTCCACTTT. This codes for CASRPTGNNNSPLHF.

Ten or more counts support this clonotype. V is TRBV2 and J is TRBJ1-5, with unresolved D. From germline, CDR1 is SNHLY and CDR2 FYNNEI. The ends were cut back, 3 bases at V and 6 bases at J, with 9 bases in the middle. The CDR3 length is 13 residues. CDR3 in amino acids: CASSEGGTQPQHF. As DNA, the CDR3 is TGTGCCAGCAGTGAGGGAGGAACTCAGCCCCAGCATTTT.

This clonotype was observed at least ten times. This may be a read error, as it is one base from a much larger clone. The rearrangement joins TRBV7-9 to TRBJ1-6; 9 bases match TRBD1. The CDR3 covers 14 residues. V lost 4 bases, J lost 13 bases, and 8 bases stayed unmatched. Looked up from germline, CDR1 is SEHNR and CDR2 is FQNEAQ (reference sequence). The CDR3 DNA follows: TGTGCCAGCAGCTCTTCAACAGGGGGCCCTCCCCTCCACTTT. Its translation: CASSSSTGGPPLHF.

The chain recombines TRBV20-1 with TRBJ1-2; a weak D match, TRBD1 (6 bases). Trimming removed 4 bases from V and 5 bases from J, with 8 bases in between. This CDR3 comprises 11 residues. The germline CDR1 and CDR2 sequences are DFQATT and SNEGSKA (reference sequence). CDR3 DNA: TGCAGTGCTACCACAGGGTATGGCTACACCTTC. Amino acids: CSATTGYGYTF.

This clonotype was picked up many times. The chain carries TRBV12-3 or TRBV12-4 and TRBJ2-1, with unresolved D. V was pared by 3 bases and J by 3 bases, with 12 bases between. The CDR3 has 15 amino acids. CDR3 protein: CASSFGGLFYNEQFF. In DNA, the CDR3 is TGTGCCAGCAGTTTTGGCGGCCTCTTCTACAATGAGCAGTTCTTC.

This clonotype was detected once. This chain joins TRBV7-2 and TRBJ2-5, with unresolved D. The germline V gene has CDR1 SGHTA and CDR2 FQGNSA. The CDR3 sequence is 17 residues long. V was trimmed by 1 base and J by 1 base, leaving 16 bases between them. The CDR3 coding sequence is TGTGCCAGCAGCTTAGAGGGTCGACTTGCCCTCCAAGAGACCCAGTACTTC. Residues: CASSLEGRLALQETQYF.

This rearrangement joins TRBV10-3 to TRBJ2-7, with 10 nucleotides matching TRBD2. Germline-derived CDR1 and CDR2 are ENHRY and SYGVKD. The CDR3 has 14 amino acids. The V and J ends lost 6 bases and 4 bases, in that order; junction bases with no gene match: 6. CDR3 in amino acids: CAISASGGAYEQYF. For the CDR3, the DNA is TGTGCCATCAGCGCGAGCGGGGGGGCATACGAGCAGTACTTC.

V is TRBV10-3 and J is TRBJ1-1, with D possibly being TRBD1 (6 bases). The CDR3 is 14 residues long. The germline V gene has CDR1 ENHRY and CDR2 SYGVKD. V gave up 0 bases and J gave up 5 bases, with 10 bases separating them. CDR3 sequence: CAISESRGWTEAFF. CDR3 bases: TGTGCCATCAGTGAGTCGAGGGGGTGGACTGAAGCTTTCTTT.

The genes are TRBV7-2 and TRBJ1-2; D is undetermined. The length of the CDR3 is 12 residues. The germline V gene encodes CDR1 SGHTA and CDR2 FQGNSA. V was shortened by 5 bases and J by 8 bases, with 12 bases between the two germline ends. CDR3 in DNA: TGTGCCAGCAGCGACGACACGGGAGGCTACACCTTC. Translated: CASSDDTGGYTF.

The table lists this clonotype with many counts. The CDR3, as DNA: TGTGCCAGCAGTGTCTATCCGGGACAGGGCTACGAGCAGTACTTC. Amino acid sequence: CASSVYPGQGYEQYF. The J gene is TRBJ2-7, the V gene TRBV27; 9 nucleotides align to TRBD1. Germline loops: CDR1 MNHEY, CDR2 SMNVEV (reference sequence). CDR3 size: 15 residues. J gave up 3 bases and V 5 bases, and 8 bases lay outside the gene matches.